This TCR beta chain was obtained from a study of beta chain features in type 1 diabetes. Looking at the study overall: Over all samples combined, 107,917,701 sorted cells were examined. Whole-study results and caveats: In all four CD4+ subsets, TCRB CDR3 length was significantly, moderately reduced in type 1 diabetes.

CD45RO/CCR7/CD25/CD127/CD95/CD27 sorting isolated CD4+ naive, central memory, regulatory and stem cell-like memory cells. Reverse transcribing all isolated RNA meant expressed TCRB transcripts were sequenced. Measured with immunoSEQ multiplex PCR; TCRdb has only the in-frame clones, and not every one. The data show 53,000 or so clones, 55% to 80% seen once. Trimming at V came to 3 bases and at J to 3 bases, leaving 4 bases not matched to a gene. Germline V gene data show CDR1 as SEHNR and CDR2 as FQNEAQ (reference sequence). The CDR3 extends over 14 amino acids. Points on this clone: Antigen specificity is unknown.

The chain has TRBV7-9 and TRBJ2-7; 8 positions agree with TRBD1. The sample comprised stem cell memory CD4+ T cells from blood. The clonotype originates from a woman aged 30 to 39 with type 1 diabetes. The CDR3 region is CASSLSTGGYEQYF. In DNA form, the CDR3 reads TGTGCCAGCAGCTTGTCAACAGGGGGCTACGAGCAGTACTTC.